Shown below are 24 T cell receptor beta chains from a single sample sequenced in a study of CD8 T cells in ankylosing spondylitis. Points from the study as a whole: One TCR beta motif, made up of roughly eight highly homologous variants, appeared characteristic of ankylosing spondylitis blood.

Their recognized antigens are unknown. One entry per CDR3 protein results from TCRdb running MiXCR on the 5' RACE reads. The data contain approximately 300,000 distinct CDR3 sequences, 6.5% to 10% of them singletons. The sequencing input was blood, either unsorted or a sorted T cell fraction (not recorded which). The receptors derive from a male donor with ankylosing spondylitis.

This clonotype has ten or more counts. J is TRBJ2-3 and V is TRBV24-1, with D maybe TRBD2 (5 bases). There are 13 residues in the CDR3. Per germline, CDR1 KGHDR and CDR2 SFDVKD. Trimming left V 2 bases short and J 9 bases short, with 11 bases between. The CDR3 bases are TGTGCCACCAGTGATTCTAGCCTTATCACGCAGTATTTT. It is translated as CATSDSSLITQYF.

The chain carries TRBV7-8 and TRBJ2-3; D is perhaps TRBD2 (7 bases). Trimming removed 3 bases at V and 2 bases at J, with 12 bases between. The germline V gene has CDR1 SGHVS and CDR2 FQNEAQ. CDR3 length equals 15 residues. The CDR3 bases are TGTGCCAGCAGCTTCCGGGGGGCGAACACAGATACGCAGTATTTT. Amino acid sequence: CASSFRGANTDTQYF. Combining the CDR3 with reference TRBV7-8 and TRBJ2-3 gives the whole variable domain GAGVSQSPRYKVAKRGQDVALRCDPISGHVSLFWYQQALGQGPEFLTYFQNEAQLDKSGLPSDRFFAERPEGSVSTLKIQRTQQEDSAVYLCASSFRGANTDTQYFGPGTRLTVL.

This clonotype turned up a few times. CDR3 loop: CASSISGAPYNEQFF. The CDR3, as DNA: TGCGCCAGCAGCATTAGCGGGGCACCTTACAATGAGCAGTTCTTC. J is TRBJ2-1 and V is TRBV5-1; 8 bases line up with TRBD2. The CDR3 is 15 amino acids. With V trimmed by 4 bases and J by 4 bases, 7 bases remained unmatched. Germline CDR1 reads SGHRS; CDR2 reads YFSETQ. Full variable domain (rest looked up from reference TRBV5-1 and TRBJ2-1): KAGVTQTPRYLIKTRGQQVTLSCSPISGHRSVSWYQQTPGQGLQFLFEYFSETQRNKGNFPGRFSGRQFSNSRSEMNVSTLELGDSALYLCASSISGAPYNEQFFGPGTRLTVL.

This clonotype has only a few counts. The chain links TRBV2 to TRBJ2-1; unclear D gene. Trimming stripped 11 bases from V and 0 bases from J, with 11 bases between. Germline V gives CDR1 SNHLY, CDR2 FYNNEI. CDR3 length: 13 residues. This CDR3 reads CAGKPSSYNEQFF. The CDR3 bases are TGTGCCGGGAAGCCCAGCTCCTACAATGAGCAGTTCTTC.

This clonotype was detected only a few times. The chain joins TRBV5-1 to TRBJ2-7, with TRBD2 matching over 8 bases. The CDR3 has 14 residues. CDR1 SGHRS and CDR2 YFSETQ come from the germline V gene. Losses at the gene ends were 7 bases for V and 6 bases for J; bases not matched to a gene: 12. CDR3 coding DNA: TGCGCCAGCTCTCAAACCGGGACTAGAAGCGAGCAGTACTTC. Residues: CASSQTGTRSEQYF.

J is TRBJ2-1 and V is TRBV28; 9 bases agree with TRBD2. The CDR3 length is 15 residues. V dropped 7 bases and J dropped 7; count of bases not matched to a gene: 11. From germline, CDR1 is MDHEN and CDR2 SYDVKM. The CDR3 coding sequence is TGTGCCAGCACCCTAGCGGGAAGTTCGGCGAATGAGCAGTTCTTC. It codes for CASTLAGSSANEQFF.

This clonotype was counted only a few times. The V and J genes are TRBV20-1 and TRBJ1-1; D is ambiguous. Trimming took 0 bases from V and 4 from J, leaving 12 bases between them. Germline V CDR1 and CDR2: DFQATT, SNEGSKA (reference sequence). The CDR3 sequence is 14 residues long. The CDR3 spells CSARDRISSTEAFF. CDR3 DNA sequence: TGCAGTGCTAGAGATCGTATCTCGAGCACTGAAGCTTTCTTT.

This clonotype was seen a few times. This chain uses TRBV20-1 with TRBJ1-2; D gene uncertain. This CDR3 region has 11 residues. The V and J ends lost 4 bases and 8 bases respectively, with 11 bases between them. CDR1 is DFQATT and CDR2 is SNEGSKA in the germline V gene (reference sequence). The CDR3: CSATGVEGYTF. CDR3 in DNA: TGCAGTGCTACGGGAGTCGAGGGCTACACCTTC.

The table lists this clonotype with a few counts. The chain joins TRBV6-1 to TRBJ2-1; 7 nucleotides line up with TRBD1. The V gene end was trimmed by 5 bases and the J gene end by 0 bases; junction bases not matched to a gene: 16. Per germline, CDR1 MNHNS and CDR2 SASEGT. This CDR3 is built from 19 residues. CDR3 nucleotide sequence: TGTGCCAGCAGTCATTACAGGGGATCGAGCTCCAGCTCCTACAATGAGCAGTTCTTC. Translated: CASSHYRGSSSSSYNEQFF.

This clonotype was found many times. The chain links TRBV7-2 to TRBJ2-7, with D hard to call. Germline-derived CDR1 and CDR2 are SGHTA and FQGNSA. The CDR3 is made up of 15 amino acids. V was cut by 4 bases and J by 3 bases, with 16 bases left in between. The CDR3 is CASSSPDRILYEQYF. The CDR3 DNA follows: TGTGCCAGCAGCTCGCCAGATAGAATTCTCTACGAGCAGTACTTC.

The chain links TRBV5-1 to TRBJ1-2; a possible D gene is TRBD1 (5 bases). V lost 4 bases and J 8 bases, leaving 15 bases between the germline ends. CDR3 length: 13 amino acids. Germline-derived CDR1 and CDR2 are SGHRS and YFSETQ. The chain's CDR3 is CASSPDRKYGYTF. Here the CDR3 DNA reads TGCGCCAGCAGCCCAGACAGAAAATACGGCTACACCTTC.

Many counts were recorded for this clonotype. This chain uses TRBV7-9 with TRBJ2-1; weak D call: TRBD2 (5 bases). CDR3 length: 14 residues. The germline gives CDR1 SEHNR, CDR2 FQNEAQ (reference sequence). V was clipped by 5 bases and J by 0 bases, with 8 bases between them. CDR3 region: CASSTADSYNEQFF. CDR3 nucleotide sequence: TGTGCCAGCAGCACAGCGGACTCCTACAATGAGCAGTTCTTC.

Many counts were recorded for this clonotype. The chain combines TRBV11-2 with TRBJ2-1; TRBD2 matches at 15 bases. This CDR3 has 17 amino acids. Unmatched junction bases numbered 6, after V lost 0 bases and J lost 9 bases. The V gene's germline CDR1 is SGHAT and CDR2 FQNNGV. CDR3 sequence (DNA): TGTGCCAGCAGCTTAGAGGGGACTAGCGGGAGGATCCCTGAGCAGTTCTTC. Encoded protein: CASSLEGTSGRIPEQFF.

On this clonotype itself: The junction departs from germline at one end; a sequencing error may be responsible. V is TRBV5-6 and J is TRBJ2-7; 8 bases fit TRBD1. Germline V gene data show CDR1 as SGHDT and CDR2 as YYEEEE. The CDR3 has 12 residues. CDR3 region: CASSFAGTGQNF. CDR3 in DNA: TGTGCCAGCAGCTTCGCAGGGACAGGACAGAACTTC.

The DNA for the CDR3 is TGTGCCAGCAGTGGGACAGGGGGCAGGGGCAATCAGCCCCAGCATTTT. This sequence encodes CASSGTGGRGNQPQHF. The V gene is TRBV12-3 or TRBV12-4, the J gene TRBJ1-5, with TRBD1 matching 12 bases. CDR3 length: 16 amino acids. The V segment lost 5 bases and the J segment 2 bases; nucleotides outside the gene matches: 4.

This chain uses TRBV12-3 or TRBV12-4 with TRBJ2-7, with D unclear. The ends were cut back, 4 bases at V and 0 bases at J, with 13 bases in the middle. CDR3 length: 15 residues. The CDR3 DNA reads as TGTGCCAGCAGTTCCCCCTTGACCGTCTCCTACGAGCAGTACTTC. Translated, it gives CASSSPLTVSYEQYF.

A single count supports this clonotype. V usage is TRBV28 and J usage is TRBJ2-7; no clear D. The CDR3 runs to 13 residues. The germline V and J ends were trimmed by 1 base and 2 bases, with 6 bases remaining between them. Per germline, CDR1 MDHEN and CDR2 SYDVKM. The chain's CDR3 is CASSLFSTYEQYF. DNA for the CDR3: TGTGCCAGCAGTTTATTTAGTACCTACGAGCAGTACTTC.

This clonotype was picked up a small number of times. The rearrangement joins TRBV7-2 to TRBJ1-2; 9 bases map to TRBD1. J lost 0 bases, V lost 5 bases, and 7 bases had no gene match. CDR3 length equals 16 residues. CDR1 is SGHTA, CDR2 FQGNSA, per germline. The DNA of the CDR3 is TGTGCCAGCAGCCGGGGACAGGGATCCCCTAACTATGGCTACACCTTC. Its protein product is CASSRGQGSPNYGYTF. Full variable domain (outside the CDR3, taken from reference TRBV7-2 and TRBJ1-2): GAGVSQSPSNKVTEKGKDVELRCDPISGHTALYWYRQSLGQGLEFLIYFQGNSAPDKSGLPSDRFSAERTGGSVSTLTIQRTQQEDSAVYLCASSRGQGSPNYGYTFGSGTRLTVV.

The CDR3 sequence: CASSEQGAVSAETQYF. As DNA, the CDR3 is TGCGCCAGCAGCGAACAGGGGGCAGTAAGCGCGGAGACCCAGTACTTC. The chain uses TRBV5-1 and TRBJ2-5, with 9 bases matching TRBD1. The CDR3 sequence is 16 residues long. Germline V gene sequence: CDR1 SGHRS, CDR2 YFSETQ. V was pared by 4 bases and J by 5 bases, with 12 bases of the junction left unmatched.

In this sample, this clonotype turned up a few times. This chain connects TRBV5-6 to TRBJ2-7, with TRBD2 as a possible D gene (6 bases). V lost 4 bases to trimming and J lost 0 bases, with 11 bases between them. The CDR3 has 14 amino acids. Germline values: CDR1 SGHDT, CDR2 YYEEEE. The CDR3 DNA is TGTGCCAGCAGCCGGGACTTAAGCTCCTACGAGCAGTACTTC. Protein product: CASSRDLSSYEQYF.

The chain links TRBV7-2 to TRBJ2-3; 9 bases align to TRBD2. Germline-derived CDR1 and CDR2 are SGHTA and FQGNSA. With V trimmed by 6 bases and J by 3 bases, 7 bases remained unmatched. The CDR3 extends over 15 amino acids. CDR3 sequence reads: CASRSSGRRTDTQYF. The CDR3 DNA is TGTGCCAGCAGATCCAGCGGGAGGAGAACAGATACGCAGTATTTT.

The sample holds many counts of this clonotype. The gene calls are TRBV21-1 and TRBJ2-6; the D segment call TRBD1 is taken from the table without a DNA check. TRBV21-1 is designated a pseudogene. This CDR3 spans 13 amino acids. The CDR3 DNA reads TGTGCCGGGGGGTGCTCTGGGGCCAACGTCCTGACTTTC. It specifies CAGGCSGANVLTF.

This clonotype turned up a few times. The CDR3 DNA sequence: TGCAGTGCTAGAGATGGATATAGCAATCAGCCCCAGCATTTT. It encodes CSARDGYSNQPQHF. The chain couples TRBV20-1 to TRBJ1-5; D remains unclear. Trimming left V 0 bases short and J 0 bases short, with 6 bases between. Germline V lookup: CDR1 DFQATT, CDR2 SNEGSKA (reference sequence). The CDR3 runs 14 residues.

The chain's CDR3 is CASRGRDSSYEQYF. For the CDR3, the DNA is TGTGCCAGCAGGGGGAGGGACAGCTCCTACGAGCAGTACTTC. The V gene is TRBV25-1, the J gene TRBJ2-7; D may correspond to TRBD1 or TRBD2 (7 bases each). The CDR3 consists of 14 residues. The germline CDR1 and CDR2 sequences are MGHDK and SYGVNS. The V gene lost 6 bases and the J gene lost 0 bases, with 12 bases spanning the gap.